This T cell receptor beta chain appears in the sequencing data of a study of OX40 agonist ivuxolimab in advanced cancers. Profiling relied on immunoSEQ multiplex PCR, and the TCRdb table lists in-frame clones only, not all of them. The data hold 45,000 to 60,000 clones, with less than 90% observed a single time. The source of this sequence is an adult with an advanced solid tumor such as melanoma, head and neck, liver or kidney cancer. Material: CD4+ or CD8+ T cells sorted from blood, obtained in a trial of the OX40 agonist ivuxolimab.

The CDR3 spells CASSLRGVETQYF. In DNA form, the CDR3 reads TGCGCCAGTAGTCTCCGAGGGGTAGAGACCCAGTACTTC. The chain employs TRBV10-2 and TRBJ2-5; D is possibly TRBD1 or TRBD2 (5 bases each). The germline gives CDR1 WSHSY, CDR2 SAAADI. V gave up 9 bases and J gave up 4 bases, with 15 bases separating them. The CDR3 is made up of 13 amino acids.